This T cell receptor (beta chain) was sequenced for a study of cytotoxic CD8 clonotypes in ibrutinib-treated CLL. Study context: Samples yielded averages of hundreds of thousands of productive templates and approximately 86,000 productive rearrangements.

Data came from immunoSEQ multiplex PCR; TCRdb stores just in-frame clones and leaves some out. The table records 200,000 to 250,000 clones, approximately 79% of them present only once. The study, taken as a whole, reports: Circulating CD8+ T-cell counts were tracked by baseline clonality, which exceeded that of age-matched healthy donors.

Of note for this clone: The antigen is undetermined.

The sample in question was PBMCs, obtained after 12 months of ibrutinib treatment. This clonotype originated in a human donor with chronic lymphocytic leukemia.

The CDR3 coding sequence is TGTGCCAGCAGTGCCACTGGTGGGGGGAATTCCCGGTATTTT. Its translation: CASSATGGGNSRYF. The V gene is TRBV6-1, the J gene TRBJ2-3, with TRBD2 as a possible D gene (6 bases). CDR1 is MNHNS and CDR2 is SASEGT in the germline V gene. This CDR3 has 14 residues. Trimming cost V 4 bases and J 14 bases, with 22 bases left between them.